This passage covers 25 T cell receptor beta chains from one sample sequenced in a study of siplizumab effects on memory and regulatory T cells (dated by TCRdb to between 2018 and 2020). The receptor library was made with the immunoSEQ multiplex PCR assay. TCRdb mirrors the immuneACCESS table, restricted to in-frame sequences. Some clones are absent from its copies; in checked studies, under half trace to an unresolved V gene, and the reason for the others is unknown. Here the sample has over 100,000 clones; roughly 93% occur a single time. The ten largest make up roughly 0.64% of the sample. The sequencing input was Tregs sorted from blood. These TCRs come from a human donor in good health.

V usage is TRBV30 and J usage is TRBJ1-6; D possibly corresponds to TRBD1 (5 bases). V dropped 5 bases and J dropped 10 bases, with 6 bases sitting between them. The CDR3 has 10 residues. The germline V gene has CDR1 GTSNPN and CDR2 SVGIG (reference sequence). CDR3 amino acids: CAWGGSPLHF. DNA of the CDR3: TGTGCCTGGGGGGGATCACCCCTCCACTTT. The entire variable domain, with the rest obtained from reference TRBV30 and TRBJ1-6, is as follows: SQTIHQWPATLVQPVGSPLSLECTVEGTSNPNLYWYRQAAGRGLQLLFYSVGIGQISSEVPQNLSASRPQDRQFILSSKKLLLSDSGFYLCAWGGSPLHFGNGTRLTVT.

The V call is TRBV2, the J call TRBJ1-5; the D is unclear. V lost 7 bases to trimming and J lost 5 bases, with 24 bases between them. Looked up from germline, CDR1 is SNHLY and CDR2 is FYNNEI. The CDR3 length is 17 residues. Written as DNA, the CDR3 is TGTGCCAGCAAAGGGCGAATCATTGTGGGGAGAGATCAGCCCCAGCATTTT. It translates to CASKGRIIVGRDQPQHF. The variable domain in full, completed from reference TRBV2 and TRBJ1-5, reads EPEVTQTPSHQVTQMGQEVILRCVPISNHLYFYWYRQILGQKVEFLVSFYNNEISEKSEIFDDQFSVERPDGSNFTLKIRSTKLEDSAMYFCASKGRIIVGRDQPQHFGDGTRLSIL.

The rearrangement joins TRBV18 to TRBJ2-6; D possibly matches TRBD1 or TRBD2 (5 bases each). The ends were cut back, 4 bases at V and 0 bases at J, with 13 bases in the middle. Germline CDR1 KGHSH, CDR2 LQKENI. The CDR3 has 17 amino acids. The CDR3 DNA is TGTGCCAGCTCACAAGGGACCGAGAGCTCTGGGGCCAACGTCCTGACTTTC. Amino acids: CASSQGTESSGANVLTF.

J is TRBJ2-1 and V is TRBV5-1; 11 positions agree with TRBD2. V dropped 3 bases and J dropped 1; count of bases not matched to a gene: 6. Germline V gives CDR1 SGHRS, CDR2 YFSETQ. CDR3 length: 17 residues. DNA for the CDR3: TGCGCCAGCAGCTCGGGACTAGCGGCCCCATCCTACAATGAGCAGTTCTTC. Encoded protein: CASSSGLAAPSYNEQFF.

This chain uses TRBV7-2 with TRBJ2-7; possibly TRBD1 for D (5 bases). Trimming pared 4 bases from V and 2 bases from J, leaving 9 bases between. Germline-derived CDR1 and CDR2 are SGHTA and FQGNSA. The CDR3 loop spans 13 amino acids. CDR3 loop: CASSSTGAYEQYF. In DNA, the CDR3 is TGTGCCAGCAGCTCCACAGGAGCCTACGAGCAGTACTTC.

J is TRBJ2-1 and V is TRBV5-1; the D is unclear. Trimming pared 0 bases from V and 3 bases from J, leaving 7 bases between. This CDR3 region has 14 residues. Germline CDR1 is SGHRS and CDR2 is YFSETQ. As DNA, the CDR3 is TGCGCCAGCAGCTTGGCCGCCTTCTACAATGAGCAGTTCTTC. Its protein product is CASSLAAFYNEQFF.

The chain has TRBV11-2 and TRBJ2-5; no definite D call. V was pared by 5 bases and J by 14 bases, with 15 bases between. Germline CDR1 and CDR2: SGHAT and FQNNGV. The CDR3 loop spans 11 amino acids. The CDR3 is CASSLDRWAYF. The CDR3 DNA reads as TGTGCCAGCAGCCTGGACCGCTGGGCCTACTTC.

The gene calls are TRBV9 and TRBJ2-3; 13 bases agree with TRBD2. CDR1 and CDR2 (germline): SGDLS, YYNGEE. With 0 bases clipped from V and 2 bases from J, the junction kept 12 bases outside the gene matches. The CDR3 sequence is 20 residues long. The CDR3 nucleotides are TGTGCCAGCAGCGTAGGACTAGCGGGGGGTAATGGATATTACACAGATACGCAGTATTTT. Protein: CASSVGLAGGNGYYTDTQYF.

The chain links TRBV7-2 to TRBJ2-7, with a possible D match to TRBD2 (5 bases). The germline V and J ends were trimmed by 5 bases and 3 bases, with 14 bases remaining between them. Germline assignment: CDR1 SGHTA and CDR2 FQGNSA. This CDR3 has 14 residues. The CDR3: CASSISALHYEQYF. The CDR3 DNA follows: TGTGCCAGCAGCATTAGCGCCCTACACTACGAGCAGTACTTC. The full variable domain, with the rest looked up from reference TRBV7-2 and TRBJ2-7, is GAGVSQSPSNKVTEKGKDVELRCDPISGHTALYWYRQSLGQGLEFLIYFQGNSAPDKSGLPSDRFSAERTGGSVSTLTIQRTQQEDSAVYLCASSISALHYEQYFGPGTRLTVT.

The chain is built from TRBV14 and TRBJ2-3; a possible D gene is TRBD1 (6 bases). Germline V gene lookup returns CDR1 SGHDN and CDR2 FVKESK. The CDR3 loop spans 13 amino acids. Deletions cut 3 bases from V and 4 bases from J, with 8 bases between. CDR3 sequence (DNA): TGTGCCAGCAGCCAGGCAGGGGCAGATACGCAGTATTTT. It yields the protein CASSQAGADTQYF.

CDR3 in DNA: TGTGCCAGCAGCTTGACTAGCGGGGTAGGAGAGACCCAGTACTTC. This translates into CASSLTSGVGETQYF. The chain joins TRBV7-2 to TRBJ2-5, with 11 bases fitting TRBD2. The CDR3 extends over 15 amino acids. The ends lost 3 bases at V and 4 bases at J; junction bases unmatched: 4. Germline V lookup: CDR1 SGHTA, CDR2 FQGNSA.

The rearrangement links TRBV25-1 to TRBJ2-1; a possible D gene is TRBD2 (6 bases). The germline gives CDR1 MGHDK, CDR2 SYGVNS. This CDR3 is 17 amino acids long. Trimming took off 5 bases at V and 0 bases at J, with 17 bases between the two ends. The CDR3 sequence is CASSPAGRSSSYNEQFF. CDR3 sequence (DNA): TGTGCCAGCAGTCCCGCGGGACGCTCAAGCTCCTACAATGAGCAGTTCTTC.

The chain recombines TRBV5-1 with TRBJ2-1; 8 bases map to TRBD2. The CDR3 loop spans 17 amino acids. Per germline, CDR1 SGHRS and CDR2 YFSETQ. The trim removed 0 bases at V and 2 bases at J, leaving 7 bases unmatched. CDR3 sequence reads: CASSLAMTSAAYNEQFF. DNA of the CDR3: TGCGCCAGCAGCTTGGCCATGACTAGCGCAGCCTACAATGAGCAGTTCTTC.

The gene calls are TRBV9 and TRBJ2-1; maybe TRBD2 (7 bases). V was cut by 0 bases and J by 4 bases, with 11 bases left in between. Germline-derived CDR1 and CDR2 are SGDLS and YYNGEE. The CDR3 has 15 residues. CDR3 DNA sequence: TGTGCCAGCAGCGTAGCTGAGGGGGGGTACAATGAGCAGTTCTTC. This translates into CASSVAEGGYNEQFF.

This chain connects TRBV7-9 to TRBJ1-2; weak D call: TRBD1 (6 bases). Germline V gene data show CDR1 as SEHNR and CDR2 as FQNEAQ (reference sequence). Trimming cost V 3 bases and J 6 bases, with 17 bases left between them. The CDR3 is made up of 15 amino acids. CDR3 loop: CASSFSRGGIDGYTF. The CDR3 coding sequence is TGTGCCAGCAGCTTTTCTAGGGGGGGAATTGATGGCTACACCTTC.

V gene TRBV7-3 combines with J gene TRBJ2-7; TRBD1 matches at 9 bases. This CDR3 region has 14 residues. The V segment lost 3 bases and the J segment 4 bases; nucleotides outside the gene matches: 4. Looked up from germline, CDR1 is SGHTA and CDR2 is FQGTGA. The CDR3 region has the DNA TGTGCCAGCAGCTTGGCCGGGACAGGGTACGAGCAGTACTTC. Amino acid sequence: CASSLAGTGYEQYF.

This chain connects TRBV6-1 to TRBJ1-2, with TRBD1 identical over 7 bases. The germline CDR1 and CDR2 sequences are MNHNS and SASEGT. With V trimmed by 5 bases and J by 7 bases, 10 bases remained unmatched. CDR3 length: 14 amino acids. CDR3 sequence (DNA): TGTGCCAGCAGTTTCACAGGGGTGGAGGGTGGCTACACCTTC. Protein product: CASSFTGVEGGYTF.

The chain recombines TRBV19 with TRBJ2-4; TRBD1 might be the D (5 bases). The CDR3 has 14 residues. The germline CDR1 and CDR2 sequences are LNHDA and SQIVND (reference sequence). Trimming cost V 6 bases and J 2 bases, with 11 bases left between them. CDR3 in DNA: TGTGCCAGTAGAGGGGTGGCCACCAAAAACATTCAGTACTTC. Protein sequence: CASRGVATKNIQYF.

The rearrangement joins TRBV7-3 to TRBJ1-2, with 7 nucleotides matching TRBD1. Trimming at V came to 5 bases and at J to 4 bases, leaving 10 bases not matched to a gene. This CDR3 is built from 15 residues. Germline assignment: CDR1 SGHTA and CDR2 FQGTGA. The DNA of the CDR3 is TGTGCCAGCAGCCCTACAGGGGTCGCTTTCTATGGCTACACCTTC. Its translation: CASSPTGVAFYGYTF.

V gene TRBV21-1 combines with J gene TRBJ2-1. TRBV21-1 has pseudogene status. There are 17 residues in the CDR3. For the CDR3, the DNA is TGTGCCAGCAGCAAAGAAGGGAACGGCGGCTCCTACAATGAGCAGTTCTTC. Protein: CASSKEGNGGSYNEQFF.

The rearrangement joins TRBV7-9 to TRBJ2-7, with a tentative D call TRBD2 (6 bases). The CDR3 loop spans 13 amino acids. Germline V CDR1 and CDR2: SEHNR, FQNEAQ (reference sequence). Trimming left V 5 bases short and J 3 bases short, with 11 bases between. For the CDR3, the DNA is TGTGCCAGCAGCCCGCGGGACCGCTACGAGCAGTACTTC. Translation gives CASSPRDRYEQYF.

This rearrangement joins TRBV7-2 to TRBJ2-7; D is uncertain. The V end lost 1 base, the J end lost 2 bases, and 9 bases lay between the germline ends. Germline V gene sequence: CDR1 SGHTA, CDR2 FQGNSA. The CDR3 spans 14 residues. CDR3 loop: CASSLGHRAYEQYF. CDR3 in DNA: TGTGCCAGCAGCTTAGGACACCGAGCCTACGAGCAGTACTTC.

CDR3 loop: CAAGQTNTGELFF. Here the CDR3 DNA reads TGTGCCGCGGGACAGACGAACACCGGGGAGCTGTTTTTT. V and J are TRBV15 and TRBJ2-2; D is possibly TRBD1 (7 bases). This CDR3 is built from 13 residues. V was trimmed by 11 bases and J by 0 bases, leaving 10 bases between them. CDR1 and CDR2 (germline): LNHNV, YYDKDF (reference sequence).

The rearrangement uses TRBV7-8 and TRBJ1-1; a weak D match, TRBD1 (5 bases). CDR1 and CDR2 (germline): SGHVS, FQNEAQ. The CDR3 spans 14 residues. Between the trimmed V and J ends, which lost 1 base and 8 bases, there was a span of 14 bases. CDR3 DNA sequence: TGTGCCAGCAGCTTAGGGAATCAGGGCGACGAAGCTTTCTTT. Translated: CASSLGNQGDEAFF.

The V call is TRBV27, the J call TRBJ2-2; 9 bases are shared with TRBD2. Per the germline V gene, CDR1 is MNHEY and CDR2 is SMNVEV (reference sequence). The CDR3 sequence is 16 residues long. Trimming removed 4 bases from V and 2 bases from J; junction bases left unmatched: 5. The CDR3: CASSWETSGNTGELFF. As DNA, the CDR3 is TGTGCCAGCAGTTGGGAGACTAGCGGTAACACCGGGGAGCTGTTTTTT.